One sample yielded the 2 T cell receptor beta chains listed below, sequenced in a study of T cells in Graves' hyperthyroidism and ophthalmopathy. It was RNA transcripts that yielded the amplified TCR beta CDR3 regions. An initial round of RT-PCR targeting the TCR CDR3 relied on the HTBI primer set. MiXCR, run by TCRdb on the multiplex PCR reads, gives a single entry per CDR3 protein. This table holds about 420,000 distinct CDR3 sequences, about 13% found once. The sequenced material came from blood. The origin of the receptors is a woman younger than 35 with Graves' hyperthyroidism.

The rearrangement joins TRBV30 to TRBJ2-1; maybe TRBD1 (6 bases). The J call is in doubt because the DNA end fits TRBJ2-7 better. The CDR3 is 13 amino acids. Germline V gene lookup returns CDR1 GTSNPN and CDR2 SVGIG (reference sequence). The chain's CDR3 is CAWSLGAYNEQYF. In DNA form, the CDR3 reads TGTGCCTGGAGTCTGGGGGCCTACAATGAGCAGTACTTC.

The J gene is TRBJ1-1, the V gene TRBV12-5; 7 positions match TRBD1. Trimming cost V 7 bases and J 0 bases; bases outside gene matches: 5. CDR3 length: 14 amino acids. Germline CDR1 LGHNT, CDR2 FRNRAP. The CDR3 DNA reads as TGTGCTAGTGTCGCGACAGGGATGAACACTGAAGCTTTCTTT. It codes for CASVATGMNTEAFF.